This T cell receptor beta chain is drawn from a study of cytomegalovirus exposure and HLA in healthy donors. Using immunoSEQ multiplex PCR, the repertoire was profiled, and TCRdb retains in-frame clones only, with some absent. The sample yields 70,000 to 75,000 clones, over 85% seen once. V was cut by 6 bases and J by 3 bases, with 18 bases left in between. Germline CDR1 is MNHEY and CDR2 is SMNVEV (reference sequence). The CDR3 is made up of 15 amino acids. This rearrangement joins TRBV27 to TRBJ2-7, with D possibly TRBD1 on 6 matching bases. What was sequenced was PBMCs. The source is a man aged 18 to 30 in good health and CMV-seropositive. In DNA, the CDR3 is TGTGCCAGCAGCCGGACAGCGACTTCTTTCTACGAGCAGTACTTC. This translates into CASSRTATSFYEQYF.